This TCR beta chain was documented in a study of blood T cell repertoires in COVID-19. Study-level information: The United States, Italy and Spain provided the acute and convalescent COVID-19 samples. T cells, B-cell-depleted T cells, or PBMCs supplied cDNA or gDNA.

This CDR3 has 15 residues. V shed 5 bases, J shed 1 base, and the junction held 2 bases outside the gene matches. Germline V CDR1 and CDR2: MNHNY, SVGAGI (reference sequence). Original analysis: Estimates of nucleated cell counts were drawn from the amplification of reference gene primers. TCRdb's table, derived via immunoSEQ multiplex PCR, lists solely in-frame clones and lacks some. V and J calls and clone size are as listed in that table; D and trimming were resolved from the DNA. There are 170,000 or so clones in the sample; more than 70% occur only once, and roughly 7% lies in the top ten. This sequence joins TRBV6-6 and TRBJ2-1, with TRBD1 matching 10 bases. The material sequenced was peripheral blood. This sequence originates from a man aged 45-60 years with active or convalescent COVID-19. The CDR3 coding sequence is TGTGCCAGCAGTCGGGACAGGGGATCCTACAATGAGCAGTTCTTC. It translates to CASSRDRGSYNEQFF.